This TCR beta chain emerged from a study of blood T cells in healthy people across ages. At the level of the study: There was about one barcoded beta molecule captured by template switching per two T cells.

A second PCR, run for about 6 to 11 cycles, used a sample-barcoded 5' primer plus a J-beta primer mix. A 12-random-nucleotide template-switch adaptor tagged each cDNA molecule. TCRdb processed the 5' RACE reads anew with MiXCR; each CDR3 protein has one entry. The sample carries about 1.6 million distinct CDR3 sequences, 34% recorded once. Peripheral blood was drawn, around 9.5 milliliters per donor. Per the germline V gene, CDR1 is DFQATT and CDR2 is SNEGSKA (reference sequence). CDR3 length equals 15 residues. The ends lost 0 bases at V and 7 bases at J; junction bases unmatched: 4. V usage is TRBV20-1 and J usage is TRBJ1-6; 9 positions agree with TRBD1. Sequencing used blood. This clonotype originated in a woman in her 30s in good health. The CDR3, as DNA: TGCAGTGCTAGAGATGGGGACAGGGTCAATTCACCCCTCCACTTT. It specifies CSARDGDRVNSPLHF.